This T cell receptor (beta chain) was retrieved from a study of technical replicates of blood from a handful of donors. Assay: immunoSEQ multiplex PCR; the TCRdb copy retains only in-frame clones and omits some. Of fewer than 90,000 clones listed, over 80% are singletons. The CDR3 runs 11 residues. After removal of 8 bases from V and 12 bases from J, the junction contained 5 bases not matched to a gene. Per germline, CDR1 SGHTA and CDR2 FQGNSA. This receptor was identified in a human donor in good health. The rearrangement links TRBV7-2 to TRBJ1-4; 8 bases are a match to TRBD1. The specimen sequenced was T cells isolated from PBMCs. The CDR3 loop is CASQAGGQLFF. The CDR3 DNA follows: TGTGCCAGCCAAGCAGGGGGCCAACTGTTTTTT.